The rows below give T cell receptor beta chains drawn from one sample of a study of cytomegalovirus exposure and HLA in healthy donors. The method was immunoSEQ multiplex PCR; TCRdb's version includes in-frame clones alone and lacks a portion of them. The data show 80,000 to 100,000 clones, more than 60% seen once. Sequenced material: PBMCs. The receptors here all came from a man aged 50 or older in good health and CMV-seronegative. Both conserved end residues are part of each CDR3. D genes are given only for firm matches. Clone size is stated in some rows and not others, as once, few, many or a class when expanded.

v_call	clone_size	j_call	d_call	cdr3_nt	cdr3_aa
TRBV6-5	-	TRBJ2-5	TRBD2	TGTGCCAGCAGTTACTCGAGCGGGACCACCCAGTACTTC	CASSYSSGTTQYF
TRBV6-4	-	TRBJ2-3	TRBD2	TGTGCCAGCAGCCCGACTAGCGGGGGGGCCGAAGATACGCAGTATTTT	CASSPTSGGAEDTQYF
TRBV5-1	-	TRBJ2-1	TRBD2	TGCGCCAGCAGCTTGGCCGGGACTAGCGGGTACAATGAGCAGTTCTTC	CASSLAGTSGYNEQFF
TRBV6-5	-	TRBJ1-6	-	TGTGCCAGCAGTTACTCGGTGGGGGCCAATTCACCCCTCCACTTT	CASSYSVGANSPLHF
TRBV19	-	TRBJ1-3	TRBD1	TGTGCCAGTAGGATCGACAGGGAGAAAGGAAACACCATATATTTT	CASRIDREKGNTIYF
TRBV28	-	TRBJ1-2	-	TGTGCCAGCTTGCGAGAATATGGCTACACCTTC	CASLREYGYTF
TRBV23-1	-	TRBJ2-5	-	TGCGCCAGCAGTCAAATTGCAGGGCAAGAGACCCAGTACTTC	CASSQIAGQETQYF
TRBV2	-	TRBJ2-7	TRBD2	TGTGCCAGCAGGCCGGGACTAGCTTCGGGAGAGCAGTACTTC	CASRPGLASGEQYF
TRBV19	-	TRBJ1-5	-	TGTGCCAGTACCAGACAGTCCGGCAATCAGCCCCAGCATTTT	CASTRQSGNQPQHF
TRBV27	-	TRBJ2-7	TRBD2	TGTGCCAGCATTATATATGGAGCGGGAGTATATGAGCAGTACTTC	CASIIYGAGVYEQYF
TRBV27	-	TRBJ1-5	-	TGTGCCAGCAGCCCCTTGGGGAGCGCGAAGCCCAATCAGCCCCAGCATTTT	CASSPLGSAKPNQPQHF
TRBV28	few	TRBJ2-5	-	TGTGCCAGCAGTTTATACAGCGAGACCCAGTACTTC	CASSLYSETQYF
TRBV11-2	few	TRBJ2-5	TRBD2	TGTGCCAGCAGCTTAATTGGTAGCGGGGGGCCAGAGACCCAGTACTTC	CASSLIGSGGPETQYF
TRBV27	-	TRBJ2-7	TRBD2	TGTGCCAGCCATTGGGCTGGCGGGAGTTTTCACGAGCAGTACTTC	CASHWAGGSFHEQYF
TRBV5-4	-	TRBJ1-1	-	TGTGCCAGCAGCAGCGCACAGGTCCGTTTGGGTGAAGCTTTCTTT	CASSSAQVRLGEAFF
TRBV5-1	-	TRBJ2-7	-	TGCGCCAGCAGAGGGGGGGCCCTCTACGAGCAGTACTTC	CASRGGALYEQYF
TRBV5-5	-	TRBJ2-7	TRBD2	TGTGCCAGCAGCTTGACTCTAGCGGGTGTATACGAGCAGTACTTC	CASSLTLAGVYEQYF
TRBV28	-	TRBJ2-3	-	TGTGCCAGCAGTGCCCATCAAGACACGCACGCCCAAGATACGCAGTATTTT	CASSAHQDTHAQDTQYF